Below, 12 T cell receptor beta chains from the same sample are listed, as sequenced in a study of human T cells and chemical hapten exposure. Time point here: pre-sensitization, week 0. Treatment reported: therapeutic diphenylcyclopropenone sensitization with weekly scalp DPC. TCRdb passed the RACE reads through MiXCR, listing each CDR3 protein once. Of approximately 260,000 distinct CDR3 sequences listed, around 7% are singletons. The input for sequencing was whole blood, taken in connection with sensitization to the hapten diphenylcyclopropenone (DPC). The receptors were sampled from a man aged 18 to 30 with alopecia areata. Some clones in this sample may be carry-over from other donors' samples.

This clonotype was found a few times. V is TRBV20-1 and J is TRBJ2-7; D not certain. This CDR3 has 14 residues. The V gene lost 6 bases and the J gene lost 3 bases, with 18 bases spanning the gap. Germline V gene sequence: CDR1 DFQATT, CDR2 SNEGSKA (reference sequence). CDR3 loop: CSAQSVNILYEQYF. The CDR3 DNA reads as TGCAGTGCCCAGTCTGTGAACATACTCTACGAGCAGTACTTC.

This clonotype has ten or more counts. The chain uses TRBV10-3 and TRBJ2-5, with a weak D call TRBD2 (5 bases). CDR1 ENHRY and CDR2 SYGVKD come from the germline V gene. The CDR3 is made up of 16 amino acids. V was pared by 0 bases and J by 2 bases, with 13 bases between. CDR3 DNA: TGTGCCATCAGTGAGTCGATAGGGAGAGGGCAAGAGACCCAGTACTTC. It yields the protein CAISESIGRGQETQYF.

This clonotype was counted between two and nine times. The J gene is TRBJ2-2, the V gene TRBV27; D unclear. Per the germline V gene, CDR1 is MNHEY and CDR2 is SMNVEV (reference sequence). V lost 0 bases and J 6 bases, leaving 5 bases between the germline ends. This CDR3 is 13 amino acids long. The CDR3 spells CASSLSPPGELFF. The CDR3 region has the DNA TGTGCCAGCAGTTTATCGCCCCCCGGGGAGCTGTTTTTT.

There are many counts of this clonotype. The V and J genes are TRBV24-1 and TRBJ2-2; no definite D call. Trimming shortened V by 4 bases and J by 3 bases, and 14 bases separated the two germline ends. This CDR3 is built from 16 residues. Per germline, CDR1 KGHDR and CDR2 SFDVKD. CDR3 in amino acids: CATSDPDTVDTGELFF. DNA of the CDR3: TGTGCCACCAGTGACCCTGACACGGTTGACACCGGGGAGCTGTTTTTT.

This clonotype was recorded a few times. The chain couples TRBV4-3 to TRBJ1-1, with TRBD1 matching 7 bases. V dropped 6 bases and J dropped 4; count of bases not matched to a gene: 8. The CDR3 covers 14 residues. Germline V CDR1 and CDR2: LGHNA, YSLEER. The CDR3 DNA sequence: TGCGCCAGCAGTTACACCTACAGGGGCACTGAAGCTTTCTTT. Protein: CASSYTYRGTEAFF.

This clonotype has only a few counts. This chain connects TRBV7-3 to TRBJ1-6, with D tentatively TRBD1 (6 bases). The CDR3 loop spans 14 amino acids. Looked up from germline, CDR1 is SGHTA and CDR2 is FQGTGA. V was trimmed by 3 bases and J by 7 bases, leaving 10 bases between them. In DNA form, the CDR3 reads TGTGCCAGCAGCTTCCAGGGGTCCAATTCACCCCTCCACTTT. Protein sequence: CASSFQGSNSPLHF.

CDR3 region: CASTAATNYGYTF. The CDR3 DNA follows: TGTGCCAGCACAGCAGCGACTAACTATGGCTACACCTTC. The chain is built from TRBV6-5 and TRBJ1-2; no firm D call. Deletions cut 7 bases from V and 0 bases from J, with 9 bases between. In germline, CDR1 is MNHEY, CDR2 SVGAGI. The CDR3 has 13 amino acids.

This clonotype was recorded a few times. The chain joins TRBV4-2 to TRBJ2-3, with D uncertain. This CDR3 comprises 14 residues. Germline CDR1 reads LGHNA; CDR2 reads YNFKEQ. V dropped 0 bases and J dropped 4 bases, with 8 bases sitting between them. The CDR3 nucleotides are TGTGCCAGCAGCCAAGACCAGCGAGCAGATACGCAGTATTTT. This sequence encodes CASSQDQRADTQYF.

This clonotype showed up many times. CDR3 nucleotides: TGTGCCAGCAGGATAATTATGAACACTGAAGCTTTCTTT. It codes for CASRIIMNTEAFF. This chain uses TRBV6-5 with TRBJ1-1; no definite D call. Germline assignment: CDR1 MNHEY and CDR2 SVGAGI. Trimming cost V 6 bases and J 0 bases, with 8 bases left between them. CDR3 length equals 13 residues.

At least ten counts were recorded for this clonotype. This chain connects TRBV6-5 to TRBJ1-4; D is ambiguous. The V gene lost 0 bases and the J gene lost 8 bases, with 4 bases spanning the gap. CDR3 length: 12 amino acids. Germline assignment: CDR1 MNHEY and CDR2 SVGAGI. Written as DNA, the CDR3 is TGTGCCAGCAGTTACTCAGGGGAAAAACTGTTTTTT. Translation: CASSYSGEKLFF.

This sequence joins TRBV7-8 and TRBJ2-3, with D perhaps being TRBD1 or TRBD2 (5 bases each). This CDR3 comprises 17 residues. V was trimmed by 0 bases and J by 4 bases, leaving 17 bases between them. The V gene's germline CDR1 is SGHVS and CDR2 FQNEAQ. The CDR3 DNA follows: TGTGCCAGCAGCTTAGCTCCTCCGGGGCAGGGCGCAGATACGCAGTATTTT. Encoded protein: CASSLAPPGQGADTQYF.

J is TRBJ2-1 and V is TRBV5-1; no definite D call. The CDR3 length is 14 residues. In germline, CDR1 is SGHRS, CDR2 YFSETQ. With 4 bases removed from V and 4 bases from J, the gap between germline ends came to 12 bases. The CDR3 reads CASSPETFYNEQFF. CDR3 bases: TGCGCCAGCAGCCCGGAAACTTTTTACAATGAGCAGTTCTTC.